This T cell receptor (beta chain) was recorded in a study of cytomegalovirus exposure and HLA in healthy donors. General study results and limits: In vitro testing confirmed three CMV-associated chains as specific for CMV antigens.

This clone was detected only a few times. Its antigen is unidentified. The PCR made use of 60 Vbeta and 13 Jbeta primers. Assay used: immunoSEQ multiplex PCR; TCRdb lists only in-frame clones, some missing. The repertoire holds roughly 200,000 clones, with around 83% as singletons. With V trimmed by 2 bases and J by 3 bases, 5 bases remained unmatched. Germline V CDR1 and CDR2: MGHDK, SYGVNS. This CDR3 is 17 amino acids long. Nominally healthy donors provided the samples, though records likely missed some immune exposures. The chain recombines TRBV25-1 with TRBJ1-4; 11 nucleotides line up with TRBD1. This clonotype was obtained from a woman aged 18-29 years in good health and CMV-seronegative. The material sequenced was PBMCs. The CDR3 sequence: CASSEGTGGWSNEKLFF. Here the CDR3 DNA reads TGTGCCAGCAGTGAAGGGACAGGGGGATGGTCTAATGAAAAACTGTTTTTT.